This T cell receptor (beta chain) was observed in a study of T-cell reconstitution after alpha-beta-depleted transplantation in children. For TCRbeta, the library was prepared with unique molecular identifiers. TCRdb reprocessed the PCR reads with MiXCR, giving one entry per CDR3 protein. The profile shows about 72,000 distinct CDR3 sequences, 7.3% of them singletons. The V and J ends lost 10 bases and 0 bases, in that order; junction bases with no gene match: 3. The germline V gene encodes CDR1 SNHLY and CDR2 FYNNEI. The CDR3 has 13 residues. This clonotype has at least ten counts. The sample here was PBMCs from the stem cell graft donor, taken from the stem cell graft. This TCR was recovered from a human donor who donated a stem cell graft to a child with acute lymphoblastic leukemia. The chain has TRBV2 and TRBJ1-1; 9 nucleotides line up with TRBD1. CDR3 sequence: CAKGQGMNTEAFF. The CDR3 region has the DNA TGTGCCAAAGGACAGGGGATGAACACTGAAGCTTTCTTT. Variable domain in full (rest from reference TRBV2 and TRBJ1-1): EPEVTQTPSHQVTQMGQEVILRCVPISNHLYFYWYRQILGQKVEFLVSFYNNEISEKSEIFDDQFSVERPDGSNFTLKIRSTKLEDSAMYFCAKGQGMNTEAFFGQGTRLTVV.